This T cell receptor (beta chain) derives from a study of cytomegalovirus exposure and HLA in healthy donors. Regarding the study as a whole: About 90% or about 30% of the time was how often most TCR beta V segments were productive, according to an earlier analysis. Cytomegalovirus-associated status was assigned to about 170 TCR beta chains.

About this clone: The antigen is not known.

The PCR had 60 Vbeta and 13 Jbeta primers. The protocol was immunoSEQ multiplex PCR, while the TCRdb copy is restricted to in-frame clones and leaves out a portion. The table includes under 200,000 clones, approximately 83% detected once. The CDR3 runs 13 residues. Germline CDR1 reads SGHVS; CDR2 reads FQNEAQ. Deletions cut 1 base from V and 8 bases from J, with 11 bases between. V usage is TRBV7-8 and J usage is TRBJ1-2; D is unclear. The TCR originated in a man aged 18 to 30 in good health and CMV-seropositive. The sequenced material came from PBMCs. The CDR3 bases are TGTGCCAGCAGCTTAGGGGTCGGCGGGGGCTACACCTTC. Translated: CASSLGVGGGYTF.